These 15 T cell receptor beta chains share one sample of origin, sequenced in a study of blood T cell repertoires in COVID-19. The protocol was immunoSEQ multiplex PCR, while the TCRdb copy is restricted to in-frame clones and leaves out a portion. The sample includes 470,000 or so clones, 80% to 90% of them seen just once. The sample was peripheral blood. The receptors derive from a human donor in a cohort sampled during active COVID-19.

This clone was seen once. The chain recombines TRBV19 with TRBJ2-7; D is unresolved. CDR1 and CDR2 (germline): LNHDA, SQIVND (reference sequence). V was clipped by 3 bases and J by 0 bases, with 15 bases between them. The CDR3 loop spans 16 amino acids. The CDR3 loop reads CASSIWANAISYEQYF. CDR3 nucleotide sequence: TGTGCCAGTAGTATCTGGGCCAACGCGATCTCCTACGAGCAGTACTTC.

The genes are TRBV23-1 and TRBJ2-3; D is possibly TRBD1 (5 bases). TRBV23-1 is sorted into the ORF group, with uncertain function. The CDR3 is 17 residues long. The V end lost 0 bases, the J end lost 0 bases, and 13 bases lay between the germline ends. CDR3 coding DNA: TGCGCCAGCAGTCAATCGTTAGGGGCCTTAAGCACAGATACGCAGTATTTT. It yields the protein CASSQSLGALSTDTQYF.

The chain recombines TRBV2 with TRBJ2-7; a weak D match, TRBD1 (6 bases). The CDR3 runs to 13 residues. Germline lookup yields CDR1 SNHLY and CDR2 FYNNEI. The germline V and J ends were trimmed by 4 bases and 2 bases, with 9 bases remaining between them. The DNA of the CDR3 is TGTGCCAGCAGTGTCAGGGACACCTACGAGCAGTACTTC. Amino acid sequence: CASSVRDTYEQYF.

The CDR3 bases are TGTGCCAGCAGTTTGATAGGCAACAGAGGGAATCAGCCCCAGCATTTT. Protein product: CASSLIGNRGNQPQHF. The chain uses TRBV27 and TRBJ1-5; D is undetermined. The germline V gene has CDR1 MNHEY and CDR2 SMNVEV (reference sequence). With 3 bases removed from V and 4 bases from J, the gap between germline ends came to 16 bases. The CDR3 length is 16 residues.

The rearrangement links TRBV5-6 to TRBJ1-6; maybe TRBD1 (6 bases). Germline V gene lookup returns CDR1 SGHDT and CDR2 YYEEEE. V lost 0 bases to trimming and J lost 0 bases, with 10 bases between them. The CDR3 has 17 amino acids. CDR3 amino acids: CASSLAGQSSYNSPLHF. The CDR3, as DNA: TGTGCCAGCAGCTTGGCCGGACAGAGCTCCTATAATTCACCCCTCCACTTT.

The table lists this clone with a count of one. This chain connects TRBV2 to TRBJ2-1, with 14 bases that match TRBD2. The CDR3 has 16 amino acids. From germline, CDR1 is SNHLY and CDR2 FYNNEI. The trim removed 6 bases at V and 7 bases at J, leaving 8 bases unmatched. CDR3 DNA sequence: TGTGCCAGCAGACGGGGACTAGCGGGAGCTTATAATGAGCAGTTCTTC. Its protein product is CASRRGLAGAYNEQFF. The variable domain in full, with the rest retrieved from reference TRBV2 and TRBJ2-1, is EPEVTQTPSHQVTQMGQEVILRCVPISNHLYFYWYRQILGQKVEFLVSFYNNEISEKSEIFDDQFSVERPDGSNFTLKIRSTKLEDSAMYFCASRRGLAGAYNEQFFGPGTRLTVL.

In its sample, this clone was seen many times. The chain links TRBV6-2 or TRBV6-3 to TRBJ2-1, with 10 bases that match TRBD2. The CDR3 has 16 residues. Germline CDR1 reads MNHEY; CDR2 reads SVGEGT. V dropped 0 bases and J dropped 5; count of bases not matched to a gene: 4. As DNA, the CDR3 is TGTGCCAGCAGTTACTCTAGGCTAGCGGGAGACAATGAGCAGTTCTTC. Protein product: CASSYSRLAGDNEQFF.

The V and J genes are TRBV19 and TRBJ1-1; a weak D match, TRBD1 (6 bases). The CDR3 has 13 amino acids. Germline loops: CDR1 LNHDA, CDR2 SQIVND (reference sequence). Deletions cut 5 bases from V and 4 bases from J, with 11 bases between. This chain's CDR3 is CASSQGIATEAFF. The CDR3 DNA follows: TGTGCCAGTAGTCAGGGGATCGCCACTGAAGCTTTCTTT.

The rearrangement joins TRBV2 to TRBJ2-3; D might be TRBD2 (5 bases). The CDR3 consists of 14 residues. The ends were cut back, 6 bases at V and 2 bases at J, with 12 bases in the middle. Per germline, CDR1 SNHLY and CDR2 FYNNEI. CDR3 loop: CASRIRGNTDTQYF. CDR3 DNA: TGTGCCAGCAGGATTCGAGGGAACACAGATACGCAGTATTTT.

The rearrangement links TRBV30 to TRBJ2-7, with TRBD2 identical over 7 bases. The germline CDR1 and CDR2 sequences are GTSNPN and SVGIG (reference sequence). This CDR3 contains 13 residues. Trimming took 7 bases from V and 7 from J; bases not matched to a gene: 13. CDR3 sequence: CASSRPLAVEQYF. The CDR3 coding sequence is TGTGCCTCGTCTCGACCGCTAGCGGTTGAGCAGTACTTC.

This rearrangement joins TRBV13 to TRBJ2-3; 11 bases fit TRBD2. Trimming removed 5 bases from V and 6 bases from J; junction bases left unmatched: 7. Germline CDR1 reads PRHDT; CDR2 reads FYEKMQ (reference sequence). The CDR3 contains 15 residues. The CDR3 sequence is CASSRGTSGADTQYF. CDR3 bases: TGTGCCAGCAGCCGAGGGACTAGCGGTGCCGATACGCAGTATTTT. The full variable domain, its missing parts supplied by reference TRBV13 and TRBJ2-3, is AAGVIQSPRHLIKEKRETATLKCYPIPRHDTVYWYQQGPGQDPQFLISFYEKMQSDKGSIPDRFSAQQFSDYHSELNMSSLELGDSALYFCASSRGTSGADTQYFGPGTRLTVL.

The chain is built from TRBV19 and TRBJ2-1, with TRBD1 identical over 8 bases. There are 18 residues in the CDR3. The germline gives CDR1 LNHDA, CDR2 SQIVND (reference sequence). After removal of 4 bases from V and 6 bases from J, the junction contained 17 bases not matched to a gene. The CDR3 sequence is CASSTKTSTGASRNEQFF. The CDR3 nucleotides are TGTGCCAGTAGTACTAAAACGTCGACAGGGGCCTCACGCAATGAGCAGTTCTTC.

To note about this clone: In the same sample, other DNA sequences code for this CDR3. This CDR3 is CASSIQGNSPLHF. The CDR3, as DNA: TGTGCCAGTAGTATACAGGGGAATTCACCCCTCCACTTT. The J gene is TRBJ1-6, the V gene TRBV19; D is possibly TRBD1 (6 bases). The germline V gene encodes CDR1 LNHDA and CDR2 SQIVND (reference sequence). Trimming took off 2 bases at V and 7 bases at J, with 6 bases between the two ends. There are 13 residues in the CDR3. Supplemented by reference TRBV19 and TRBJ1-6, the full variable domain reads DGGITQSPKYLFRKEGQNVTLSCEQNLNHDAMYWYRQDPGQGLRLIYYSQIVNDFQKGDIAEGYSVSREKKESFPLTVTSAQKNPTAFYLCASSIQGNSPLHFGNGTRLTVT.

CDR3 coding DNA: TGTGCCAGCAGCTTGCTAACTAGCGAGATACAAGAGACCCAGTACTTC. It is translated as CASSLLTSEIQETQYF. The V gene is TRBV5-6, the J gene TRBJ2-5; 7 bases agree with TRBD2. Germline CDR1 is SGHDT and CDR2 is YYEEEE. The CDR3 consists of 16 residues. Trimming removed 1 base from V and 2 bases from J; junction bases left unmatched: 8.

The CDR3 bases are TGTGCCATCAGTGAATTGGCCCGGGATTCACCCCTCCACTTT. Its protein is CAISELARDSPLHF. The chain employs TRBV10-3 and TRBJ1-6, with D hard to call. Germline V gene lookup returns CDR1 ENHRY and CDR2 SYGVKD. The V and J ends lost 3 bases and 8 bases respectively, with 11 bases between them. This CDR3 has 14 residues.